This T cell receptor (beta chain) was captured by sequencing in a study of OX40 agonist ivuxolimab in advanced cancers. Study in general: Cohort: 82.7% men, mean age approximately 60, aged about 20 to 90.

Study observations and caveats: Among expanded peripheral T cells, antigen specificity went undetermined.

Patients had blood sampled at baseline and again on cycle 4 day 1 and cycle 7 day 1. Profiling relied on immunoSEQ multiplex PCR, and the TCRdb table lists in-frame clones only, not all of them. The sample has tens of thousands of clones, approximately 90% seen once. The sample holds one count of this clone. Its specificity is unknown. Sequencing used CD4+ or CD8+ T cells sorted from blood, obtained in a trial of the OX40 agonist ivuxolimab. The TCR originated in an adult with an advanced solid tumor such as melanoma, head and neck, liver or kidney cancer.

This CDR3 is CASSLGGTSGSGIYEQYF. The CDR3 DNA reads as TGCGCCAGCAGCTTGGGAGGGACTAGCGGGAGTGGGATCTACGAGCAGTACTTC. This chain uses TRBV5-1 with TRBJ2-7; 14 nucleotides align to TRBD2. Germline V gene sequence: CDR1 SGHRS, CDR2 YFSETQ. The CDR3 sequence is 18 residues long. V lost 0 bases to trimming and J lost 3 bases; unmatched junction nucleotides: 8.